This T cell receptor (beta chain) emerged from a study of Ad26.COV2.S vaccination and SARS-CoV-2 variants. The method was immunoSEQ multiplex PCR; TCRdb's version includes in-frame clones alone and lacks a portion of them. The sample contains about 350,000 clones, 88% of which appear only once. This sample's treatment: roughly 19 received Ad26.COV2.S at low or high dose, single or two shots; 5 received placebo; per-sample allocation not given. Samples came from day 63 after the first vaccine or placebo injection. V was trimmed by 5 bases and J by 3 bases, leaving 12 bases between them. This CDR3 has 14 amino acids. Germline V gene data show CDR1 as SGHNT and CDR2 as YYREEE (reference sequence).

The receptor was isolated from a person aged 18-65 years who received the Ad26.COV2.S COVID-19 vaccine or a placebo. The chain couples TRBV5-4 to TRBJ2-1, with TRBD1 as a possible D gene (5 bases). The sample consisted of peripheral blood, taken in a trial of Ad26.COV2.S vaccine versus placebo. The CDR3 protein is CASRTPDNYNEQFF. CDR3 bases: TGTGCCAGCAGAACCCCGGACAACTACAATGAGCAGTTCTTC.